These 6 T cell receptor beta chains originate from one sample sequenced in a study of cytotoxic CD8 clonotypes in ibrutinib-treated CLL. Profiling relied on immunoSEQ multiplex PCR, and the TCRdb table lists in-frame clones only, not all of them. The sample carries about 250,000 clones, around three quarters recorded once. Specimen: PBMCs, collected after 24 months of ibrutinib treatment. The receptors stem from a human donor with chronic lymphocytic leukemia.

The CDR3 here is CASSYSMGSGNTIYF. The CDR3 DNA is TGTGCCAGCAGTTACTCGATGGGGTCAGGAAACACCATATATTTT. The chain recombines TRBV6-5 with TRBJ1-3, with unresolved D. Looked up from germline, CDR1 is MNHEY and CDR2 is SVGAGI. The CDR3 is 15 amino acids. The V end lost 0 bases, the J end lost 4 bases, and 10 bases lay between the germline ends.

This clone was seen a few times. The rearrangement links TRBV18 to TRBJ2-1; TRBD1 matches at 7 bases. V was pared by 0 bases and J by 6 bases, with 5 bases of the junction left unmatched. CDR1 KGHSH and CDR2 LQKENI come from the germline V gene. This CDR3 has 15 amino acids. DNA of the CDR3: TGTGCCAGCTCACCACCAGGGGGCCTGCTCAATGAGCAGTTCTTC. This encodes CASSPPGGLLNEQFF.

This clone was seen more than once but under ten times. The gene calls are TRBV28 and TRBJ2-3; 12 bases map to TRBD2. The CDR3 has 18 residues. The V and J ends lost 6 bases and 2 bases, in that order; junction bases with no gene match: 12. Looked up from germline, CDR1 is MDHEN and CDR2 is SYDVKM. The CDR3 DNA is TGTGCCAGCAGCAAGGGAATACGGACTAGCGGGGTCACAGATACGCAGTATTTT. Protein: CASSKGIRTSGVTDTQYF.

The chain links TRBV29-1 to TRBJ2-7; possible D gene TRBD2, 5 bases. V was trimmed by 2 bases and J by 6 bases, leaving 17 bases between them. Germline lookup yields CDR1 SQVTM and CDR2 ANQGSEA. The CDR3 consists of 14 residues. CDR3 residues: CSVETRVGRFEQYF. As DNA, the CDR3 is TGCAGCGTTGAAACCCGGGTAGGGAGATTCGAGCAGTACTTC.

V usage is TRBV5-1 and J usage is TRBJ1-5; possible D gene TRBD1, 6 bases. From germline, CDR1 is SGHRS and CDR2 YFSETQ. The CDR3 is 14 residues long. V shed 0 bases and J shed 4 bases, with 8 bases lying between them. For the CDR3, the DNA is TGCGCCAGCAGCTTGGGGACAGTTAATCAGCCCCAGCATTTT. As protein: CASSLGTVNQPQHF.

This clone occurred once. V and J are TRBV7-9 and TRBJ1-1; D gene ambiguous. Germline V gene sequence: CDR1 SEHNR, CDR2 FQNEAQ (reference sequence). V lost 5 bases and J 7 bases, leaving 17 bases between the germline ends. CDR3 length: 14 residues. As DNA, the CDR3 is TGTGCCAGCAGCCAAATGGGCGCAGAAGATGAAGCTTTCTTT. It yields the protein CASSQMGAEDEAFF.